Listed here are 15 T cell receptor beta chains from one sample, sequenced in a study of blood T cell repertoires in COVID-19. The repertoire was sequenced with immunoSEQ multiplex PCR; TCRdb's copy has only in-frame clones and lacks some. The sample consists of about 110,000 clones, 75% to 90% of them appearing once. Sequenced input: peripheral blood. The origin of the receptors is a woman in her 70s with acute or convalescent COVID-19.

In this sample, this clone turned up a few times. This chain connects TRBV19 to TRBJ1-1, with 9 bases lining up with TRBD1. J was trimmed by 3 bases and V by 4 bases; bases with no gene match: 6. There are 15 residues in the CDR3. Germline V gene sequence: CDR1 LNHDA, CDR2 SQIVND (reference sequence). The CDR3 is CASSRPGQGHTEAFF. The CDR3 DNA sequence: TGTGCCAGTAGTAGACCGGGACAGGGCCACACTGAAGCTTTCTTT.

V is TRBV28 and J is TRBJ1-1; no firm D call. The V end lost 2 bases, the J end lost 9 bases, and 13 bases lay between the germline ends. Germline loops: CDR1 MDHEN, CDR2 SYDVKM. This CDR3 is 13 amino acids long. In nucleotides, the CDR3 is TGTGCCAGCAGTTTACTTGGCGGGCTTCAAGCTTTCTTT. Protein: CASSLLGGLQAFF.

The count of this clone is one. In DNA form, the CDR3 reads TGTGCCAGCAGTTTGGACCCCGACAGTGAGCAGTTCTTC. Translation: CASSLDPDSEQFF. The chain has TRBV12-3 or TRBV12-4 and TRBJ2-1, with a tentative D call TRBD1 (5 bases). This CDR3 has 13 amino acids. The V gene lost 3 bases and the J gene lost 9 bases, with 12 bases spanning the gap.

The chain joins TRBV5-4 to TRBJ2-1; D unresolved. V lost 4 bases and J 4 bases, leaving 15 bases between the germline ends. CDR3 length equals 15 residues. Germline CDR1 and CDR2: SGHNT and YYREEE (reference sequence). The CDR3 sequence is CASSPTFTVYNEQFF. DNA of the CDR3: TGTGCCAGCAGCCCTACTTTTACAGTTTACAATGAGCAGTTCTTC.

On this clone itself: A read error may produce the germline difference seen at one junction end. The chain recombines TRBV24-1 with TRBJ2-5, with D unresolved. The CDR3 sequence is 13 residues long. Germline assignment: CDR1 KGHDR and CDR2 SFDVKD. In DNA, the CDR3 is TGTGCCACCAGTGACCGCCTATCAGAGGCCCAGTACTTC. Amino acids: CATSDRLSEAQYF.

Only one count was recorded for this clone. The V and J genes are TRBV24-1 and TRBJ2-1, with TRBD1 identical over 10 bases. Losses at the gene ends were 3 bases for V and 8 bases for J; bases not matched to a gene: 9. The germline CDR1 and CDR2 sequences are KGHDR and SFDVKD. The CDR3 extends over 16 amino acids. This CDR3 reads CATSDPWTGGGDEQFF. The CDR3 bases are TGTGCCACCAGTGATCCCTGGACAGGGGGTGGCGATGAGCAGTTCTTC.

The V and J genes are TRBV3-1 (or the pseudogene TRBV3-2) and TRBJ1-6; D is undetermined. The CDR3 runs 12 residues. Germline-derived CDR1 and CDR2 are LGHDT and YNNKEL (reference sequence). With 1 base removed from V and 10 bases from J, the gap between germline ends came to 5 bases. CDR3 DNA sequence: TGTGCCAGCAGCCAAGTTGGCTCACCCCTCCACTTT. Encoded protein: CASSQVGSPLHF.

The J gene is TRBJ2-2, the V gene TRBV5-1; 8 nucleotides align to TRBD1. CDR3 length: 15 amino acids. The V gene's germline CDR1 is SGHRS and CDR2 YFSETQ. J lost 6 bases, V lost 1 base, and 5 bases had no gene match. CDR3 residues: CASSLRTGSPGELFF. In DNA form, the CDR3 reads TGCGCCAGCAGCTTGCGGACAGGGTCCCCCGGGGAGCTGTTTTTT. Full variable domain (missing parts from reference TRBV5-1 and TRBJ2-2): KAGVTQTPRYLIKTRGQQVTLSCSPISGHRSVSWYQQTPGQGLQFLFEYFSETQRNKGNFPGRFSGRQFSNSRSEMNVSTLELGDSALYLCASSLRTGSPGELFFGEGSRLTVL.

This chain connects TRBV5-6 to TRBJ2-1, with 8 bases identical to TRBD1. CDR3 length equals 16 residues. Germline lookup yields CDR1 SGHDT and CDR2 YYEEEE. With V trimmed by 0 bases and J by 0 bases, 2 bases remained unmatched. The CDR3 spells CASSLGTGSSYNEQFF. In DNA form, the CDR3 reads TGTGCCAGCAGCTTGGGGACAGGGAGCTCCTACAATGAGCAGTTCTTC.

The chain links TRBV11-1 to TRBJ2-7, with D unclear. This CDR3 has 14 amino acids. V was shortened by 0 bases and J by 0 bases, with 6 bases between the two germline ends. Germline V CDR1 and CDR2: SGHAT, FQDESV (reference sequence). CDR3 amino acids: CASSLARGSYEQYF. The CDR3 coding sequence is TGTGCCAGCAGCTTAGCACGCGGCTCCTACGAGCAGTACTTC.

DNA for the CDR3: TGTGCCAGCAGTTACGGACAGGGAACAGGTGGCTACACCTTC. Protein sequence: CASSYGQGTGGYTF. V usage is TRBV6-6 and J usage is TRBJ1-2, with TRBD1 identical over 8 bases. V was pared by 2 bases and J by 7 bases, with 6 bases of the junction left unmatched. The length of the CDR3 is 14 residues. Germline CDR1 and CDR2: MNHNY and SVGAGI (reference sequence).

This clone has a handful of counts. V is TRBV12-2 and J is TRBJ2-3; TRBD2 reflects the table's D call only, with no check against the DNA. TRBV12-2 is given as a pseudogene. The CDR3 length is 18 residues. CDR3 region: CASRLVGTSGHHTDTQYF. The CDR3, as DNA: TGTGCAAGTCGCTTAGTAGGAACTAGCGGGCACCACACAGATACGCAGTATTTT.

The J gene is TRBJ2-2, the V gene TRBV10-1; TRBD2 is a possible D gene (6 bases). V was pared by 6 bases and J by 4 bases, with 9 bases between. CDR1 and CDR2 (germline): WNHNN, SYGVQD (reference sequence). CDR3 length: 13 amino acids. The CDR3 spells CASRRDGTGELFF. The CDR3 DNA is TGCGCCAGCAGGCGGGACGGCACCGGGGAGCTGTTTTTT.

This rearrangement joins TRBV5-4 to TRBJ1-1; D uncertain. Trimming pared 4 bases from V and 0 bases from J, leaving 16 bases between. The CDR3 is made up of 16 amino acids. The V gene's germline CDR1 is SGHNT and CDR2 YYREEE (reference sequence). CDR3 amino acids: CASSPGRRTLNTEAFF. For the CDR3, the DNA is TGTGCCAGCAGCCCTGGGAGGAGGACCTTGAACACTGAAGCTTTCTTT.

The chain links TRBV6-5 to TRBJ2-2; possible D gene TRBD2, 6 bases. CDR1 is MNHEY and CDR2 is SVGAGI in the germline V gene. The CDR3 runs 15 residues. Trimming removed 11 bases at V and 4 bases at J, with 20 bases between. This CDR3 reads CAGGTLGRGTGELFF. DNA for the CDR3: TGTGCCGGAGGGACTCTAGGGAGAGGCACCGGGGAGCTGTTTTTT.